This T cell receptor beta chain is from a study of OX40 agonist ivuxolimab in advanced cancers. Study overall: An anti-OX40 (CD134) antibody with agonistic activity, ivuxolimab, was administered to patients.

Sequencing used immunoSEQ multiplex PCR; TCRdb keeps in-frame clones, though not all of them. The sample has under 45,000 clones; 75% to 90% are singletons. The study, taken as a whole, reports: In the 0.1-3.0 mg/kg groups, partial responders showed among the lowest expansion.

Systemic immunosuppression or a history of autoimmune disease excluded patients. The germline V gene encodes CDR1 SGHTA and CDR2 FQGNSA. The length of the CDR3 is 16 residues. The V and J ends lost 3 bases and 6 bases respectively, with 17 bases between them. This clone was seen only once. Its antigen remains unidentified. Material: CD4+ or CD8+ T cells sorted from blood, obtained in a trial of the OX40 agonist ivuxolimab. V is TRBV7-2 and J is TRBJ2-2, with D possibly called TRBD1 or TRBD2 (5 bases each). This sequence originates from an adult with an advanced solid tumor such as melanoma, head and neck, liver or kidney cancer. In DNA form, the CDR3 reads TGTGCCAGCAGCTTTCGGGGACCGAAAGGGTCCGGGGAGCTGTTTTTT. Encoded protein: CASSFRGPKGSGELFF.